Listed below are T cell receptor beta chains from one sample, sequenced in a study of cytotoxic CD8 clonotypes in ibrutinib-treated CLL. Generated by immunoSEQ multiplex PCR, the TCRdb table keeps only in-frame clones and is missing some. The table includes fewer than 400,000 clones, roughly 70% detected once. The sample was PBMCs, taken after 36 months of ibrutinib treatment. The source is a human donor with chronic lymphocytic leukemia. Both conserved end residues are part of each CDR3. A D gene is named only where the DNA matches it firmly. Clone size is not always given. Where it is, it says once, few, many or a class for expanded clones.

>TRBV7-3|.|.|TRBJ1-3
CASSFGDFGNTIYF
TGTGCCAGCAGCTTCGGGGACTTTGGAAACACCATATATTTT
>TRBV7-9|.|.|TRBJ2-7
CASSLAPGSVQYF
TGTGCCAGCAGCTTAGCTCCGGGTTCGGTGCAGTACTTC
>TRBV7-8|.|.|TRBJ2-3
CASRSGASTDTQYF
TGTGCCAGCAGGTCGGGAGCTAGCACAGATACGCAGTATTTT
>TRBV5-6|.|.|TRBJ2-1
CASSLGVSSYNEQFF
TGTGCCAGCAGCCTAGGGGTAAGCTCCTACAATGAGCAGTTCTTC
>TRBV6-5|few|.|TRBJ2-7
CASSFGERWEQYF
TGTGCCAGCAGTTTCGGAGAAAGGTGGGAGCAGTACTTC
>TRBV19|.|.|TRBJ2-1
CASSVRDFGDEQFF
.
>TRBV6-5|.|.|TRBJ2-3
CASSYDLGLSTDTQYF
TGTGCCAGCAGTTACGATTTGGGACTTAGCACAGATACGCAGTATTTT
>TRBV11-2|.|.|TRBJ1-2
CASSLAQLYGYTF
TGTGCCAGCAGCTTAGCACAGCTCTATGGCTACACCTTC
>TRBV11-2|few|TRBD1|TRBJ2-7
CASSLARTGGRYEQYF
TGTGCCAGCAGCTTAGCTCGCACAGGGGGCCGGTACGAGCAGTACTTC
>TRBV7-8|.|TRBD2|TRBJ2-7
CASRRQGLGTSGPYEQYF
TGTGCCAGCAGACGACAGGGGTTGGGGACTAGCGGACCCTACGAGCAGTACTTC
>TRBV7-7|few|TRBD1|TRBJ2-7
CASLGGHEQYF
TGTGCCAGCCTAGGGGGCCACGAGCAGTACTTC
>TRBV27|.|.|TRBJ2-1
CASSPISGSYNEQFF
TGTGCCAGCAGTCCGATCTCCGGCTCCTACAATGAGCAGTTCTTC
>TRBV12-5|few|.|TRBJ1-5
CASGLGIQPQHF
TGTGCTAGTGGTTTGGGAATCCAGCCCCAGCATTTT
>TRBV27|.|TRBD1|TRBJ2-7
CASSLRQGTRQYF
TGTGCCAGCAGTCTAAGACAGGGGACCCGGCAGTACTTC
>TRBV6-1|few|TRBD2|TRBJ2-5
CASSALLDGGDETQYF
TGTGCCAGCAGTGCACTTTTGGATGGGGGGGACGAGACCCAGTACTTC
>TRBV7-6|.|TRBD2|TRBJ2-3
CASSRQPGLESDTQYF
TGTGCCAGCAGTCGTCAACCGGGACTAGAGTCAGATACGCAGTATTTT
>TRBV11-2|.|.|TRBJ2-3
CASSSQRRGTDTQYF
TGTGCCAGCAGCTCCCAACGCCGGGGGACAGATACGCAGTATTTT
>TRBV2|once|.|TRBJ2-5
CASSDGETQYF
TGTGCCAGCAGTGACGGAGAGACCCAGTACTTC
>TRBV4-1|.|.|TRBJ2-1
CASSQRKDRYYNEQFF
TGCGCCAGCAGCCAAAGGAAGGACCGATATTACAATGAGCAGTTCTTC
>TRBV5-1|.|TRBD1|TRBJ1-2
CASSLGQGGYGYTF
TGCGCCAGCAGCCTTGGACAGGGTGGCTATGGCTACACCTTC
>TRBV6-5|.|TRBD1|TRBJ1-5
CASSLTGVGNQPQHF
TGTGCCAGCAGCCTGACAGGGGTTGGCAATCAGCCCCAGCATTTT
>TRBV7-6|.|TRBD2|TRBJ2-7
CASSLGASGYEQYF
TGTGCCAGCAGCTTAGGGGCTAGCGGCTACGAGCAGTACTTC
>TRBV11-1|.|TRBD1|TRBJ1-2
CASSLAGGFGYGYTF
TGTGCCAGCAGCTTAGCAGGGGGCTTCGGCTATGGCTACACCTTC
>TRBV28|.|.|TRBJ1-4
CASRRGGRNNEKLFF
TGTGCCAGCAGACGCGGCGGACGGAATAATGAAAAACTGTTTTTT
>TRBV11-2|.|.|TRBJ2-7
CASSLAGYSYEQYF
TGTGCCAGCAGCTTAGCGGGGTACTCGTACGAGCAGTACTTC
>TRBV5-1|.|TRBD2|TRBJ2-3
CASGGRGTDTQYF
TGCGCCAGCGGCGGGAGGGGCACAGATACGCAGTATTTT
>TRBV4-2|.|.|TRBJ2-7
CASSQPNYEQYF
TGTGCCAGCAGCCAACCAAACTACGAGCAGTACTTC
>TRBV7-6|few|.|TRBJ1-3
CASSAEPRYSGNTIYF
TGTGCCAGCAGCGCAGAGCCGAGGTACTCTGGAAACACCATATATTTT
>TRBV18|.|.|TRBJ1-5
CASSRRGQISNQPQHF
TGTGCCAGCTCTCGAAGGGGTCAGATAAGCAATCAGCCCCAGCATTTT
>TRBV7-6|few|TRBD1|TRBJ2-5
CASSSPHRDRETQYF
TGTGCCAGCAGCTCCCCGCACCGGGACAGGGAGACCCAGTACTTC
>TRBV6-5|.|.|TRBJ2-7
CASSYWVYEQYF
TGTGCCAGCAGTTACTGGGTCTACGAGCAGTACTTC
>TRBV7-8|once|.|TRBJ1-3
CASSLGGTAGNTIYF
TGTGCCAGCAGCTTAGGGGGAACCGCTGGAAACACCATATATTTT
>TRBV10-1|.|.|TRBJ2-2
CASSESDGELFF
TGCGCCAGCAGTGAGTCTGACGGGGAGCTGTTTTTT
>TRBV5-1|.|.|TRBJ1-1
CASSYLQGTKDTEAFF
TGCGCCAGCAGCTACCTTCAGGGGACCAAGGACACTGAAGCTTTCTTT
>TRBV25-1|.|.|TRBJ1-6
CASSESRWFGSPLHF
TGTGCCAGCAGTGAATCAAGGTGGTTCGGGTCACCCCTCCACTTT
>TRBV6-5|.|.|TRBJ2-7
CASRRQPTLSYEQYF
TGTGCCAGCAGGCGACAGCCGACCCTCTCCTACGAGCAGTACTTC
>TRBV27|few|.|TRBJ1-5
CASTDTRQPQHF
TGTGCCAGCACTGACACTCGTCAGCCCCAGCATTTT
>TRBV4-2|.|.|TRBJ2-4
CASSPVSVLSKNIQYF
TGTGCCAGCAGCCCCGTGTCGGTATTGTCCAAAAACATTCAGTACTTC
>TRBV9|.|TRBD1|TRBJ2-5
CASSVAGDSQETQYF
TGTGCCAGCAGCGTAGCCGGGGACAGCCAAGAGACCCAGTACTTC
>TRBV4-1|.|.|TRBJ1-6
CASSPKYNSPLHF
TGCGCCAGCAGCCCCAAGTATAATTCACCCCTCCACTTT
>TRBV5-1|.|.|TRBJ1-4
CASSRGGTNEKLFF
TGCGCCAGCAGCCGTGGGGGAACTAATGAAAAACTGTTTTTT
>TRBV29-1|.|.|TRBJ1-1
CSVGRVGTEAFF
TGCAGCGTAGGCAGGGTGGGTACTGAAGCTTTCTTT
>TRBV7-2|.|.|TRBJ2-3
CASSLADHTDTQYF
TGTGCCAGCAGCTTAGCGGATCACACAGATACGCAGTATTTT